Here is one T cell receptor beta chain with its context. TCRdb reprocessed the 5' RACE reads, keeping one entry per CDR3 protein, no DNA. Its table records under 200,000 distinct CDR3 sequences. This entry comes from a study of monozygotic twins with inflammatory bowel disease. Germline loops: CDR1 MDHEN, CDR2 SYDVKM. The CDR3 runs 14 residues. The chain is built from TRBV28 and TRBJ2-3; TCRdb indicates TRBD1, and absent DNA this call remains unverified. Input material: blood. The receptor was isolated from a human donor with ulcerative colitis or Crohn's disease, or a healthy co-twin of an affected twin (not recorded which). The CDR3 loop reads CATGGAESTDTQYF.